The clone carrying this TCR beta chain is judged medium-sized. Its specificity is not known. The data were obtained in a study of T cells in localized non-small cell lung cancer. Germline V gene lookup returns CDR1 SGHNT and CDR2 YENEEA. Trimming cost V 7 bases and J 2 bases; bases outside gene matches: 5. The CDR3 length is 15 residues. Produced via immunoSEQ multiplex PCR; TCRdb's table is partial and in-frame only. The sample carries some 2,100 clones, roughly 26% recorded once. Findings of the study overall: Investigators sequenced only a single tumor region, leaving heterogeneity possible.

The material sequenced was normal lung tissue next to the tumor, taken before any cancer treatment. The gene calls are TRBV11-3 and TRBJ2-6; 7 positions agree with TRBD1. This TCR derives from an older female donor with stage I lung adenocarcinoma. The DNA for the CDR3 is TGTGCCAGCACCTTGACAGGGACTGGGGCCAACGTCCTGACTTTC. Translation gives CASTLTGTGANVLTF. Full variable domain (missing parts from reference TRBV11-3 and TRBJ2-6): EAGVVQSPRYKIIEKKQPVAFWCNPISGHNTLYWYLQNLGQGPELLIRYENEEAVDDSQLPKDRFSAERLKGVDSTLKIQPAELGDSAVYLCASTLTGTGANVLTFGAGSRLTVL.